This TCR beta chain derives from a study of glioma-infiltrating T cells. Points from the study as a whole: Gliomas, especially low-grade, showed above-expected tissue-blood divergence; non-neoplastic patients showed below.

Using RNA template, CDR3s of TCR alpha and beta were amplified with iRepertoire arm-PCR. One-step reverse transcription and amplification started from approximately 100-400 ng of tissue mRNA or PBMC total RNA. TCRdb re-analysed the multiplex PCR reads in MiXCR, keeping a single row per CDR3 protein. This table has about 190,000 distinct CDR3 sequences, approximately 30% appearing once. The sample holds many counts of this clonotype. Its antigen is unidentified. This CDR3 contains 15 residues. Trimming removed 6 bases at V and 3 bases at J, with 18 bases between. Germline-derived CDR1 and CDR2 are DFQATT and SNEGSKA (reference sequence).

This chain connects TRBV20-1 to TRBJ2-1; D is perhaps TRBD2 (6 bases). The sequence was obtained from a human donor with low-grade glioma or glioblastoma, undergoing nonglioma brain surgery, or in good health (not recorded which). The specimen was glioma tissue, nonneoplastic brain tissue, or PBMCs (not recorded which). The CDR3: CSAALPSAHYNEQFF. The CDR3 DNA follows: TGCAGTGCCGCACTTCCTAGCGCCCACTACAATGAGCAGTTCTTC.